These 32 T cell receptor beta chains came from one sample sequenced in a study of response to subunit inactivated influenza vaccine listed by TCRdb under 2018. Library generation was performed with RT-PCR. The data were produced on an Illumina HiSeq 2500. TCRdb applied fastp at Q25 and MiXCR to the public reads, then kept only in-frame beta chains. Every CDR3 protein is listed once, alongside the most common genes and DNA of its rows. Present in this sample are hundreds of thousands of distinct CDR3 sequences, less than 20% of which were seen just once. The top ten constitute 9.5% to 13% of the sample. The sample consisted of PBMCs from blood, taken roughly 13 days after vaccination. These receptors originate from a man between 45 and 60 years old who received an inactivated influenza vaccine. Donor details come from another sample of the same person, matched by shared clones.

This clonotype was found a few times. The gene calls are TRBV11-3 and TRBJ2-1; a possible D gene is TRBD1 (5 bases). Trimming removed 0 bases from V and 9 bases from J, with 12 bases in between. The CDR3 sequence is 14 residues long. Germline CDR1 and CDR2: SGHNT and YENEEA. The CDR3 spells CASSLDFRGGEQFF. The DNA of the CDR3 is TGTGCCAGCAGCTTAGATTTTAGGGGTGGTGAGCAGTTCTTC.

This chain connects TRBV11-2 to TRBJ2-5, with TRBD1 matching over 8 bases. The CDR3 consists of 14 residues. The germline gives CDR1 SGHAT, CDR2 FQNNGV. V shed 5 bases and J 4 bases; nucleotides not matched to a gene: 6. Here the CDR3 reads CASSTRTGLETQYF. CDR3 nucleotide sequence: TGTGCCAGCAGCACCCGGACAGGGTTAGAGACCCAGTACTTC.

This clonotype was seen only a few times. The chain has TRBV10-2 and TRBJ2-2; TRBD2 agrees at 9 bases. Looked up from germline, CDR1 is WSHSY and CDR2 is SAAADI. The CDR3 length is 18 residues. Trimming at V came to 2 bases and at J to 2 bases, leaving 9 bases not matched to a gene. The CDR3 region has the DNA TGCGCCAGCAGTGAGCCGCCGGGACTAGCAACAAACACCGGGGAGCTGTTTTTT. It translates to CASSEPPGLATNTGELFF.

This clonotype was recorded at least ten times. The junction shows a germline mismatch at one end, possibly a read error. This chain joins TRBV7-7 and TRBJ2-7; TRBD1 matches 9 bases. The CDR3 consists of 15 residues. Germline CDR1 is SSHAT and CDR2 is FNYEAQ (reference sequence). The CDR3 loop is CASSLGPGQGEEQYF. As DNA, the CDR3 is TGTGCTAGCAGCTTAGGACCGGGACAGGGTGAAGAGCAGTACTTC. The whole variable domain, filled in from reference TRBV7-7 and TRBJ2-7, reads GAGVSQSPRYKVTKRGQDVTLRCDPISSHATLYWYQQALGQGPEFLTYFNYEAQPDKSGLPSDRFSAERPEGSISTLTIQRTEQRDSAMYRCASSLGPGQGEEQYFGPGTRLTVT.

The chain is built from TRBV15 and TRBJ2-1, with 10 positions matching TRBD1. This CDR3 is 19 amino acids long. Trimming took 5 bases from V and 5 from J; bases not matched to a gene: 18. Germline V lookup: CDR1 LNHNV, CDR2 YYDKDF (reference sequence). The CDR3 loop reads CATSPTPGQGLNRDNEQFF. The CDR3 DNA sequence: TGTGCCACCAGCCCCACACCGGGACAGGGGTTAAATCGGGACAATGAGCAGTTCTTC. Using reference TRBV15 and TRBJ2-1 for the parts outside the CDR3, the full variable domain is DAMVIQNPRYQVTQFGKPVTLSCSQTLNHNVMYWYQQKSSQAPKLLFHYYDKDFNNEADTPDNFQSRRPNTSFCFLDIRSPGLGDTAMYLCATSPTPGQGLNRDNEQFFGPGTRLTVL.

V is TRBV6-1 and J is TRBJ1-6, with TRBD1 matching over 8 bases. With V trimmed by 6 bases and J by 5 bases, 3 bases remained unmatched. Germline CDR1 MNHNS, CDR2 SASEGT. This CDR3 has 14 amino acids. CDR3: CASRMGQDNSPLHF. CDR3 nucleotides: TGTGCCAGCAGAATGGGACAGGATAATTCACCCCTCCACTTT.

In its sample, this clonotype was seen a few times. The rearrangement uses TRBV28 and TRBJ2-1; D might be TRBD2 (5 bases). Between the trimmed V and J ends, which lost 4 bases and 10 bases, there was a span of 11 bases. The CDR3 is made up of 12 amino acids. The V gene's germline CDR1 is MDHEN and CDR2 SYDVKM. Here the CDR3 reads CASSSSSREQFF. The CDR3 DNA is TGTGCCAGCAGTTCCTCTAGCAGGGAGCAGTTCTTC.

This clonotype was counted ten times or more. The V and J genes are TRBV2 and TRBJ2-1; 10 bases are shared with TRBD2. The germline gives CDR1 SNHLY, CDR2 FYNNEI. The CDR3 is 16 amino acids. J was trimmed by 3 bases and V by 7 bases; bases with no gene match: 9. The CDR3: CASKGLAIRIYNEQFF. The CDR3, as DNA: TGTGCCAGCAAGGGACTAGCGATCCGAATCTACAATGAGCAGTTCTTC.

Ten or more counts support this clonotype. This rearrangement joins TRBV20-1 to TRBJ1-6; D is uncertain. The length of the CDR3 is 13 residues. The V gene lost 2 bases and the J gene lost 6 bases, with 8 bases spanning the gap. Germline lookup yields CDR1 DFQATT and CDR2 SNEGSKA (reference sequence). The CDR3 DNA reads TGCAGTGCTAGAACAGTACCTAATTCACCCCTCCACTTT. This sequence encodes CSARTVPNSPLHF.

This chain links TRBV20-1 with TRBJ2-7; TRBD1 agrees at 11 bases. Germline V lookup: CDR1 DFQATT, CDR2 SNEGSKA (reference sequence). The CDR3 has 15 amino acids. This CDR3 reads CSADGGTGGPYEQYF. CDR3 DNA: TGCAGCGCCGACGGGGGGACAGGGGGACCCTACGAGCAGTACTTC.

The chain recombines TRBV7-9 with TRBJ2-5; no definite D call. V was clipped by 5 bases and J by 5 bases, with 12 bases between them. Per germline, CDR1 SEHNR and CDR2 FQNEAQ (reference sequence). This CDR3 has 13 amino acids. CDR3 in DNA: TGTGCCAGCAGCGGCCCAGGCGTCGAGACCCAGTACTTC. Its translation is CASSGPGVETQYF.

The CDR3 DNA sequence: TGTGCCAGCAGGAACATTGGGGGCTCCTATAATTCACCCCTCCACTTT. As protein: CASRNIGGSYNSPLHF. The chain is built from TRBV7-2 and TRBJ1-6; weak D call: TRBD1 (5 bases). Deletions cut 6 bases from V and 0 bases from J, with 12 bases between. Germline loops: CDR1 SGHTA, CDR2 FQGNSA. The CDR3 covers 16 residues.

This clonotype has only a few counts. This rearrangement joins TRBV6-2 or TRBV6-3 to TRBJ1-1; D is ambiguous. The germline gives CDR1 MNHEY, CDR2 SVGEGT. Trimming removed 5 bases at V and 9 bases at J, with 10 bases between. This CDR3 comprises 11 residues. CDR3 sequence reads: CASSNTVKAFF. Here the CDR3 DNA reads TGTGCCAGCAGTAACACAGTGAAAGCTTTCTTT.

The V and J genes are TRBV5-6 and TRBJ1-1, with TRBD1 identical over 9 bases. Germline V gives CDR1 SGHDT, CDR2 YYEEEE. This CDR3 has 12 residues. The junction had 8 bases not matched to a gene; V was cut back by 5 bases and J by 12 bases. The CDR3 spells CASRSRDRVTFF. CDR3 nucleotide sequence: TGTGCCAGCAGATCCCGGGACAGGGTGACTTTCTTT.

This clonotype was found a few times. V and J are TRBV12-3 or TRBV12-4 and TRBJ2-3; 10 bases agree with TRBD1. The V and J ends lost 4 bases and 14 bases, in that order; junction bases with no gene match: 6. The CDR3 extends over 12 amino acids. The chain's CDR3 is CASSSPGQGTYF. The CDR3 DNA sequence: TGTGCCAGCAGTTCCCCGGGACAGGGGACGTATTTT.

This clonotype was recorded a few times. This chain uses TRBV28 with TRBJ1-5; D gene ambiguous. Germline loops: CDR1 MDHEN, CDR2 SYDVKM. The CDR3 consists of 11 residues. The V and J ends lost 10 bases and 4 bases respectively, with 8 bases between them. CDR3 DNA: TGTGCCACCAGGTCAAATCAGCCCCAGCATTTT. Amino acid sequence: CATRSNQPQHF.

The chain uses TRBV18 and TRBJ2-1, with D unresolved. The CDR3 contains 12 residues. CDR1 KGHSH and CDR2 LQKENI come from the germline V gene. V was clipped by 1 base and J by 6 bases, with 4 bases between them. CDR3 nucleotide sequence: TGTGCCAGCTCACCACTCAGCAATGAGCAGTTCTTC. This gives the protein CASSPLSNEQFF.

CDR3 loop: CSARDTLAGPDTQYF. For the CDR3, the DNA is TGCAGTGCTAGAGATACCCTAGCGGGACCAGATACGCAGTATTTT. The chain employs TRBV20-1 and TRBJ2-3; 9 bases are shared with TRBD2. The CDR3 consists of 15 residues. V lost 0 bases, J lost 4 bases, and 5 bases stayed unmatched. Per germline, CDR1 DFQATT and CDR2 SNEGSKA (reference sequence).

In this sample, this clonotype turned up many times. The chain links TRBV27 to TRBJ2-3, with 12 positions matching TRBD2. The germline CDR1 and CDR2 sequences are MNHEY and SMNVEV (reference sequence). The CDR3 sequence is 16 residues long. V trimming: 7 bases; J trimming: 2 bases; junction bases outside the gene matches: 7. DNA of the CDR3: TGTGCCAGCACCCCTGGACTAGCGGGAATCACAGATACGCAGTATTTT. This translates into CASTPGLAGITDTQYF.

This clonotype was recorded only once. The chain couples TRBV5-1 to TRBJ2-2; D perhaps matches TRBD2 (5 bases). The germline V and J ends were trimmed by 7 bases and 1 base, with 11 bases remaining between them. The CDR3 spans 14 residues. The germline gives CDR1 SGHRS, CDR2 YFSETQ. The CDR3 DNA sequence: TGCGCCAGCCGCGGACTGGTGAACACCGGGGAGCTGTTTTTT. This encodes CASRGLVNTGELFF. Using reference TRBV5-1 and TRBJ2-2 for the parts outside the CDR3, the full variable domain is KAGVTQTPRYLIKTRGQQVTLSCSPISGHRSVSWYQQTPGQGLQFLFEYFSETQRNKGNFPGRFSGRQFSNSRSEMNVSTLELGDSALYLCASRGLVNTGELFFGEGSRLTVL.

The gene calls are TRBV18 and TRBJ2-1, with 8 bases lining up with TRBD2. The V segment lost 0 bases and the J segment 2 bases; nucleotides outside the gene matches: 3. Germline V gives CDR1 KGHSH, CDR2 LQKENI. CDR3 length: 16 residues. The CDR3 DNA sequence: TGTGCCAGCTCACCACCCAACGGGGGGGCCTACAATGAGCAGTTCTTC. It translates to CASSPPNGGAYNEQFF.

The sample holds many counts of this clonotype. This rearrangement joins TRBV7-2 to TRBJ2-1, with 8 nucleotides matching TRBD1. The CDR3 is 15 amino acids. The germline V gene encodes CDR1 SGHTA and CDR2 FQGNSA. V trimming: 6 bases; J trimming: 12 bases; junction bases outside the gene matches: 16. CDR3 protein: CASSLDRVSPTSQFF. CDR3 in DNA: TGTGCCAGCAGTCTGGACAGGGTTTCCCCAACATCGCAGTTCTTC. The full variable domain, with the rest looked up from reference TRBV7-2 and TRBJ2-1, is GAGVSQSPSNKVTEKGKDVELRCDPISGHTALYWYRQSLGQGLEFLIYFQGNSAPDKSGLPSDRFSAERTGGSVSTLTIQRTQQEDSAVYLCASSLDRVSPTSQFFGPGTRLTVL.

This chain uses TRBV6-5 with TRBJ1-1; D remains unclear. Germline lookup yields CDR1 MNHEY and CDR2 SVGAGI. The germline V and J ends were trimmed by 2 bases and 0 bases, with 10 bases remaining between them. CDR3 length: 15 amino acids. The CDR3 sequence: CASSYNRALNTEAFF. The CDR3, as DNA: TGTGCCAGCAGTTACAACCGGGCTTTGAACACTGAAGCTTTCTTT.

This sequence joins TRBV4-3 and TRBJ1-1; D is possibly TRBD1 (6 bases). This CDR3 contains 16 residues. Germline loops: CDR1 LGHNA, CDR2 YSLEER. Trimming removed 1 base from V and 1 base from J, with 13 bases in between. The CDR3 sequence: CASSQVLRQANTEAFF. CDR3 DNA: TGCGCCAGCAGCCAAGTATTGCGACAGGCGAACACTGAAGCTTTCTTT.

This clonotype was detected a few times. The chain employs TRBV20-1 and TRBJ2-3, with 7 bases that match TRBD2. The junction had 8 bases not matched to a gene; V was cut back by 3 bases and J by 2 bases. The CDR3 length is 15 residues. CDR1 DFQATT and CDR2 SNEGSKA come from the germline V gene (reference sequence). This CDR3 reads CSASGTTSNTDTQYF. CDR3 coding DNA: TGCAGTGCTAGTGGGACTACCAGTAACACAGATACGCAGTATTTT.

This clonotype was found a few times. This sequence joins TRBV7-2 and TRBJ2-3; possible D gene TRBD2, 6 bases. Trimming left V 3 bases short and J 4 bases short, with 14 bases between. The CDR3 consists of 15 residues. Germline V gene lookup returns CDR1 SGHTA and CDR2 FQGNSA. The CDR3 region is CASSFFGRSADTQYF. The CDR3 nucleotides are TGTGCCAGCAGCTTTTTCGGGAGATCCGCAGATACGCAGTATTTT.

The chain is built from TRBV7-9 and TRBJ1-2; perhaps TRBD1 as D (6 bases). The CDR3 has 12 amino acids. Per the germline V gene, CDR1 is SEHNR and CDR2 is FQNEAQ (reference sequence). Deletions cut 5 bases from V and 11 bases from J, with 15 bases between. The CDR3 DNA sequence: TGTGCCAGCAGCCCAAACACAGGGTTATACACCTTC. It yields the protein CASSPNTGLYTF.

The chain employs TRBV11-2 and TRBJ2-3; D unresolved. Germline loops: CDR1 SGHAT, CDR2 FQNNGV. With 1 base removed from V and 0 bases from J, the gap between germline ends came to 17 bases. This CDR3 contains 18 residues. CDR3: CASSLGVSRFPSTDTQYF. The DNA for the CDR3 is TGTGCCAGCAGCTTAGGGGTCAGCCGTTTCCCTAGCACAGATACGCAGTATTTT. Variable domain in full (rest from reference TRBV11-2 and TRBJ2-3): EAGVAQSPRYKIIEKRQSVAFWCNPISGHATLYWYQQILGQGPKLLIQFQNNGVVDDSQLPKDRFSAERLKGVDSTLKIQPAKLEDSAVYLCASSLGVSRFPSTDTQYFGPGTRLTVL.

Ten or more counts support this clonotype. The gene calls are TRBV27 and TRBJ2-7; the match to TRBD2 covers 10 bases. The junction had 5 bases not matched to a gene; V was cut back by 3 bases and J by 6 bases. The CDR3 extends over 14 amino acids. Germline V CDR1 and CDR2: MNHEY, SMNVEV (reference sequence). CDR3 DNA sequence: TGTGCCAGCAGTTTCGGAGCGGGAGGGGGCGAGCAGTACTTC. This translates into CASSFGAGGGEQYF.

This clonotype was recorded a few times. The chain links TRBV5-1 to TRBJ2-3, with TRBD2 identical over 10 bases. In germline, CDR1 is SGHRS, CDR2 YFSETQ. The V gene end was trimmed by 5 bases and the J gene end by 2 bases; junction bases not matched to a gene: 14. The CDR3 is 18 residues long. CDR3: CASSLILAGGLNTDTQYF. In DNA form, the CDR3 reads TGCGCCAGCAGTCTGATCTTAGCGGGAGGATTAAACACAGATACGCAGTATTTT.

The table lists this clonotype with a few counts. The chain is built from TRBV12-3 or TRBV12-4 and TRBJ1-1, with D uncertain. Trimming stripped 2 bases from V and 3 bases from J, with 7 bases between. This CDR3 is 13 amino acids long. The CDR3, as DNA: TGTGCCAGCAGTTTATACAGCTACACTGAAGCTTTCTTT. Translated: CASSLYSYTEAFF.

Only a few counts were recorded for this clonotype. This chain's CDR3 is CASSFLAGGEMFF. In DNA form, the CDR3 reads TGTGCCAGCAGCTTTCTGGCGGGGGGTGAAATGTTCTTC. The chain joins TRBV5-6 to TRBJ2-1; 8 nucleotides line up with TRBD2. The CDR3 length is 13 residues. The V gene end was trimmed by 2 bases and the J gene end by 15 bases; junction bases not matched to a gene: 10. The germline CDR1 and CDR2 sequences are SGHDT and YYEEEE.